Presented here are 31 T cell receptor beta chains from one specimen sequenced in a study of T cells in Graves' hyperthyroidism and ophthalmopathy. It was RNA transcripts that yielded the amplified TCR beta CDR3 regions. An initial round of RT-PCR targeting the TCR CDR3 relied on the HTBI primer set. A single record per CDR3 protein comes from TCRdb applying MiXCR to the multiplex PCR reads. The table includes about 360,000 distinct CDR3 sequences, approximately 13% detected once. The sequencing sample was made of blood. The receptors shown here come from a young woman with Graves' hyperthyroidism.

This clonotype was found many times. The V gene is TRBV30, the J gene TRBJ2-1; 10 nucleotides match TRBD2. Unmatched junction bases numbered 11, after V lost 3 bases and J lost 12 bases. Germline assignment: CDR1 GTSNPN and CDR2 SVGIG (reference sequence). The CDR3 length is 14 residues. The CDR3, as DNA: TGTGCCTGGAGCGGGGCCCTAGCGGGAGACGGGCAGTTCTTC. Translation gives CAWSGALAGDGQFF.

This clonotype was seen many times. The rearrangement uses TRBV7-9 and TRBJ2-7; 10 bases line up with TRBD2. V lost 2 bases to trimming and J lost 5 bases; unmatched junction nucleotides: 9. Germline V lookup: CDR1 SEHNR, CDR2 FQNEAQ (reference sequence). The CDR3 is 16 residues long. This chain's CDR3 is CASSLSGGGPFHEQYF. CDR3 coding DNA: TGTGCCAGCAGCTTAAGCGGGGGGGGCCCTTTCCACGAGCAGTACTTC.

V and J are TRBV11-2 and TRBJ2-1; D is uncertain. With 3 bases removed from V and 5 bases from J, the gap between germline ends came to 11 bases. Germline values: CDR1 SGHAT, CDR2 FQNNGV. The CDR3 sequence is 14 residues long. The CDR3 loop is CASSFRGPHNEQFF. CDR3 nucleotide sequence: TGTGCCAGCAGCTTTCGTGGCCCCCACAATGAGCAGTTCTTC.

This clonotype was observed at least ten times. The V and J genes are TRBV7-2 and TRBJ1-1, with D possibly being TRBD1 (5 bases). Germline loops: CDR1 SGHTA, CDR2 FQGNSA. V was shortened by 5 bases and J by 3 bases, with 19 bases between the two germline ends. CDR3 length: 16 residues. In nucleotides, the CDR3 is TGTGCCAGCAGCCCCCGTAGGGGCACTTCCCACACTGAAGCTTTCTTT. It translates to CASSPRRGTSHTEAFF.

The chain has TRBV28 and TRBJ2-7; perhaps TRBD2 as D (6 bases). V lost 5 bases and J lost 0, with 14 bases in between. The CDR3 is 15 amino acids. Germline CDR1 is MDHEN and CDR2 is SYDVKM. CDR3 nucleotides: TGTGCCAGCAGTCCGGGACTTGGGAGCTCCTACGAGCAGTACTTC. Encoded protein: CASSPGLGSSYEQYF.

This clonotype was counted at least ten times. DNA for the CDR3: TGTGCCAGCAACTCGAAGTTTGGGGGCACTGAAGCTTTCTTT. This translates into CASNSKFGGTEAFF. V and J are TRBV6-1 and TRBJ1-1, with D maybe TRBD1 (5 bases). V was pared by 7 bases and J by 4 bases, with 16 bases between. CDR1 and CDR2 (germline): MNHNS, SASEGT. This CDR3 comprises 14 residues.

This clonotype was seen a handful of times. The chain joins TRBV7-6 to TRBJ2-7, with D perhaps matching TRBD2 (5 bases). Germline CDR1 and CDR2: SGHVS and FNYEAQ. The CDR3 consists of 13 residues. The V gene lost 6 bases and the J gene lost 3 bases, with 12 bases spanning the gap. As DNA, the CDR3 is TGTGCCAGCAGTGGGCTGACTAACTACGAGCAGTACTTC. Amino acid sequence: CASSGLTNYEQYF.

This clonotype was detected a few times. The chain couples TRBV6-1 to TRBJ2-1; no clear D gene. Trimming left V 6 bases short and J 7 bases short, with 13 bases between. This CDR3 spans 13 amino acids. Germline CDR1 MNHNS, CDR2 SASEGT. In DNA form, the CDR3 reads TGTGCCAGCAGACGCACCTATACTAATGAGCAGTTCTTC. This codes for CASRRTYTNEQFF.

This clonotype was seen at least ten times. The rearrangement uses TRBV9 and TRBJ2-1; D is uncertain. Germline CDR1 is SGDLS and CDR2 is YYNGEE. The CDR3 consists of 13 residues. Between the trimmed V and J ends, which lost 2 bases and 9 bases, there was a span of 12 bases. The CDR3 DNA is TGTGCCAGCAGCGTCCCGCCTCAAGGTGAGCAGTTCTTC. It is translated as CASSVPPQGEQFF.

This clonotype occurred many times. The chain carries TRBV28 and TRBJ1-2; TRBD1 matches 9 bases. The CDR3 contains 15 residues. CDR1 is MDHEN and CDR2 is SYDVKM in the germline V gene. After removal of 2 bases from V and 3 bases from J, the junction contained 4 bases not matched to a gene. CDR3 in DNA: TGTGCCAGCAGTTTACGGGACAGGGTATACTATGGCTACACCTTC. Translation: CASSLRDRVYYGYTF.

This clonotype was counted once. A much larger clonotype is one base distant, so this may be a read error. This chain joins TRBV4-3 and TRBJ2-7; TRBD2 matches at 8 bases. The CDR3 covers 18 residues. CDR1 and CDR2 (germline): LGHNA, YSLEER. V lost 0 bases, J lost 2 bases, and 12 bases stayed unmatched. CDR3 DNA: TGCGCCAGCAGCCAAGACGGGGGGGGGAGCGGGAGAGCCTACGAGCAGTACTTC. Protein: CASSQDGGGSGRAYEQYF.

This clonotype was seen repeatedly, ten times or more. This chain joins TRBV5-1 and TRBJ1-2; possible D gene TRBD1, 6 bases. Trimming took 0 bases from V and 7 from J, leaving 19 bases between them. This CDR3 has 16 amino acids. Per the germline V gene, CDR1 is SGHRS and CDR2 is YFSETQ. The CDR3 here is CASSLGGNREEGGYTF. The CDR3 DNA reads TGCGCCAGCAGCTTGGGGGGAAACAGGGAGGAAGGTGGCTACACCTTC. Looking up the rest from reference TRBV5-1 and TRBJ1-2 gives the full variable domain: KAGVTQTPRYLIKTRGQQVTLSCSPISGHRSVSWYQQTPGQGLQFLFEYFSETQRNKGNFPGRFSGRQFSNSRSEMNVSTLELGDSALYLCASSLGGNREEGGYTFGSGTRLTVV.

This clonotype was seen at least ten times. The chain is built from TRBV20-1 and TRBJ2-7; TRBD1 aligns across 7 bases. V lost 6 bases to trimming and J lost 4 bases; unmatched junction nucleotides: 12. The CDR3 is made up of 14 amino acids. Germline CDR1 is DFQATT and CDR2 is SNEGSKA (reference sequence). CDR3 DNA sequence: TGCAGTGCCCAGGGACAGCCGAATCCATACGAGCAGTACTTC. This sequence encodes CSAQGQPNPYEQYF.

This clonotype appeared many times. The chain carries TRBV2 and TRBJ2-7; the match to TRBD1 covers 8 bases. The junction had 13 bases not matched to a gene; V was cut back by 7 bases and J by 5 bases. CDR1 is SNHLY and CDR2 is FYNNEI in the germline V gene. The CDR3 has 15 residues. The CDR3 reads CASTFIPGQEDEQYF. The DNA for the CDR3 is TGTGCCAGCACCTTCATTCCGGGACAGGAGGACGAGCAGTACTTC.

In DNA, the CDR3 is TGTGCCAGCAGCTTGGAGGGTGGTGGGTCCGATGAGCAGTTCTTC. As protein: CASSLEGGGSDEQFF. This chain connects TRBV5-6 to TRBJ2-1; D not resolved. The CDR3 is 15 amino acids. Germline V gene data show CDR1 as SGHDT and CDR2 as YYEEEE. V was shortened by 0 bases and J by 8 bases, with 15 bases between the two germline ends.

In its sample, this clonotype was seen many times. The chain carries TRBV9 and TRBJ1-1; D is unclear. The CDR3 is made up of 14 amino acids. The V gene's germline CDR1 is SGDLS and CDR2 YYNGEE. Trimming cost V 3 bases and J 0 bases, with 9 bases left between them. CDR3 loop: CASSAGSLNTEAFF. In DNA, the CDR3 is TGTGCCAGCAGCGCCGGGTCCCTGAACACTGAAGCTTTCTTT.

In its sample, this clonotype was seen many times. The chain has TRBV12-5 and TRBJ1-1; perhaps TRBD1 as D (6 bases). The CDR3 totals 17 residues. V lost 3 bases and J 3 bases, leaving 20 bases between the germline ends. Germline V CDR1 and CDR2: LGHNT, FRNRAP. The DNA for the CDR3 is TGTGCTAGTGGTTTCTCGGACAGCCGAGGTCAATACACTGAAGCTTTCTTT. Its translation: CASGFSDSRGQYTEAFF. Full variable domain (missing parts from reference TRBV12-5 and TRBJ1-1): DARVTQTPRHKVTEMGQEVTMRCQPILGHNTVFWYRQTMMQGLELLAYFRNRAPLDDSGMPKDRFSAEMPDATLATLKIQPSEPRDSAVYFCASGFSDSRGQYTEAFFGQGTRLTVV.

This clonotype was detected ten times or more. The chain carries TRBV20-1 and TRBJ2-5, with TRBD1 matching over 7 bases. The J segment lost 2 bases and the V segment lost 6 bases, leaving 3 bases of the junction unmatched. Germline V gene lookup returns CDR1 DFQATT and CDR2 SNEGSKA (reference sequence). The CDR3 is 12 amino acids. The CDR3 reads CSAKGQQETQYF. CDR3 DNA sequence: TGCAGTGCCAAGGGACAGCAAGAGACCCAGTACTTC.

This clonotype was detected ten times or more. This sequence joins TRBV5-1 and TRBJ1-2; 8 nucleotides match TRBD1. The CDR3 length is 17 residues. Germline V lookup: CDR1 SGHRS, CDR2 YFSETQ. J was trimmed by 3 bases and V by 4 bases; bases with no gene match: 14. CDR3 in DNA: TGCGCCAGCAGCCCTACCCCCGCGGACAGGGCGGACTATGGCTACACCTTC. Amino acids: CASSPTPADRADYGYTF.

The table lists this clonotype with many counts. The chain recombines TRBV28 with TRBJ1-2; unclear D gene. CDR1 is MDHEN, CDR2 SYDVKM, per germline. The V end was cut by 2 bases, the J end by 2 bases, with 9 bases between. The CDR3 has 14 amino acids. The CDR3 DNA reads TGTGCCAGCAGTTTAAAACGGAAAAACTATGGCTACACCTTC. It translates to CASSLKRKNYGYTF.

This clonotype was counted many times. The chain uses TRBV20-1 and TRBJ2-6; no clear D gene. This CDR3 is built from 15 residues. V lost 4 bases and J lost 0, with 10 bases in between. Per the germline V gene, CDR1 is DFQATT and CDR2 is SNEGSKA (reference sequence). CDR3 DNA sequence: TGCAGTGCTAACAACTACCTCTCTGGGGCCAACGTCCTGACTTTC. This codes for CSANNYLSGANVLTF.

This chain's CDR3 is CAWSPHDGLAGETQYF. The CDR3 DNA sequence: TGTGCCTGGAGTCCCCACGACGGACTAGCGGGAGAGACCCAGTACTTC. The gene calls are TRBV30 and TRBJ2-5; 11 bases map to TRBD2. The CDR3 length is 16 residues. After removal of 2 bases from V and 4 bases from J, the junction contained 9 bases not matched to a gene. The germline CDR1 and CDR2 sequences are GTSNPN and SVGIG (reference sequence).

In its sample, this clonotype was seen many times. V and J are TRBV28 and TRBJ1-1; a possible D gene is TRBD1 (6 bases). Trimming cost V 3 bases and J 3 bases, with 26 bases left between them. The CDR3 has 19 amino acids. CDR1 is MDHEN and CDR2 is SYDVKM in the germline V gene. DNA of the CDR3: TGTGCCAGCAGTTTGGACCTAAGCAGGGGACCGCGGAGGTACACTGAAGCTTTCTTT. It codes for CASSLDLSRGPRRYTEAFF.

This clonotype was detected only a few times. The rearrangement joins TRBV10-3 to TRBJ1-6; weak D call: TRBD1 (5 bases). CDR1 and CDR2 from the germline V gene are ENHRY and SYGVKD. Trimming stripped 2 bases from V and 0 bases from J, with 8 bases between. The CDR3 is 16 residues long. The chain's CDR3 is CAISEGGSSYNSPLHF. The CDR3 DNA reads TGTGCCATCAGTGAGGGGGGAAGCTCCTATAATTCACCCCTCCACTTT.

This clonotype was detected many times. The rearrangement uses TRBV28 and TRBJ1-1; D gene ambiguous. Trimming removed 5 bases from V and 2 bases from J, with 12 bases in between. Germline assignment: CDR1 MDHEN and CDR2 SYDVKM. The CDR3 runs to 14 residues. The CDR3 loop reads CASSRGGSNTEAFF. The DNA of the CDR3 is TGTGCCAGCAGTAGAGGCGGTAGCAACACTGAAGCTTTCTTT.

This clonotype was recorded many times. This sequence joins TRBV7-9 and TRBJ1-2, with 7 bases that match TRBD1. Germline V lookup: CDR1 SEHNR, CDR2 FQNEAQ (reference sequence). The length of the CDR3 is 12 residues. The J segment lost 8 bases and the V segment lost 5 bases, leaving 5 bases of the junction unmatched. CDR3 DNA: TGTGCCAGCAGCACCCAACAGGGGGGCTACACCTTC. Amino acids: CASSTQQGGYTF.

There are many counts of this clonotype. The chain has TRBV7-2 and TRBJ1-1; unclear D gene. Germline lookup yields CDR1 SGHTA and CDR2 FQGNSA. V lost 5 bases to trimming and J lost 5 bases, with 18 bases between them. The CDR3 is made up of 15 amino acids. The CDR3 is CASSTNLALLTEAFF. Here the CDR3 DNA reads TGTGCCAGCAGCACCAACTTAGCGCTTCTGACTGAAGCTTTCTTT. The full variable domain, its missing parts supplied by reference TRBV7-2 and TRBJ1-1, is GAGVSQSPSNKVTEKGKDVELRCDPISGHTALYWYRQSLGQGLEFLIYFQGNSAPDKSGLPSDRFSAERTGGSVSTLTIQRTQQEDSAVYLCASSTNLALLTEAFFGQGTRLTVV.

This clonotype was detected a few times. The V and J genes are TRBV6-5 and TRBJ1-5; D is unclear. CDR1 is MNHEY, CDR2 SVGAGI, per germline. Trimming removed 0 bases at V and 3 bases at J, with 6 bases between. The CDR3 length is 14 residues. CDR3 sequence reads: CASSYSKTNQPQHF. CDR3 DNA sequence: TGTGCCAGCAGTTACTCGAAAACCAATCAGCCCCAGCATTTT.

This clonotype has only a few counts. The J gene is TRBJ2-2, the V gene TRBV29-1; no clear D gene. Germline V CDR1 and CDR2: SQVTM, ANQGSEA. The CDR3 length is 13 residues. V dropped 3 bases and J dropped 0 bases, with 5 bases sitting between them. CDR3 DNA sequence: TGCAGCGTTGATGCTGCGAACACCGGGGAGCTGTTTTTT. Translating gives CSVDAANTGELFF.

This clonotype has a count of ten or more. The chain combines TRBV6-1 with TRBJ2-3; no clear D. CDR3 length: 15 amino acids. CDR1 MNHNS and CDR2 SASEGT come from the germline V gene. The V end was cut by 1 base, the J end by 0 bases, with 8 bases between. The CDR3 bases are TGTGCCAGCAGTGAAGACGTGGGTAGCACAGATACGCAGTATTTT. This translates into CASSEDVGSTDTQYF.

Many counts were recorded for this clonotype. This chain uses TRBV20-1 with TRBJ2-5; 11 bases are a match to TRBD2. V shed 5 bases and J 2 bases; nucleotides not matched to a gene: 7. CDR1 DFQATT and CDR2 SNEGSKA come from the germline V gene (reference sequence). This CDR3 spans 15 amino acids. The CDR3 sequence: CSAPPSGGNQETQYF. DNA of the CDR3: TGCAGTGCTCCGCCTAGCGGGGGGAATCAAGAGACCCAGTACTTC.